This T cell receptor beta chain emerged from a study of blood T cells in healthy people across ages. Findings of the study overall: Naive T cell percentage strongly correlated with TCR beta diversity.

It was with a sample-barcoded 5' primer and a J-beta primer mix that a second PCR of roughly 6 to 11 cycles was run. TCRdb called the 5' RACE reads again in MiXCR, with one record for every CDR3 protein. The sample holds about 1 million distinct CDR3 sequences, under 45% seen once. Trimming removed 2 bases from V and 4 bases from J, with 10 bases in between. The CDR3 loop spans 15 amino acids. Germline V lookup: CDR1 SGDLS, CDR2 YYNGEE. On this clonotype itself: Its antigen is unidentified.

The chain links TRBV9 to TRBJ2-6; D gene ambiguous. This receptor was obtained from a woman in her sixties in good health. Material for sequencing was blood. CDR3 nucleotides: TGTGCCAGCAGCGTGCGGCCTTCCGGGGCCAACGTCCTGACTTTC. Translation: CASSVRPSGANVLTF. The complete variable domain, with remaining parts taken from reference TRBV9 and TRBJ2-6, reads DSGVTQTPKHLITATGQRVTLRCSPRSGDLSVYWYQQSLDQGLQFLIQYYNGEERAKGNILERFSAQQFPDLHSELNLSSLELGDSALYFCASSVRPSGANVLTFGAGSRLTVL.